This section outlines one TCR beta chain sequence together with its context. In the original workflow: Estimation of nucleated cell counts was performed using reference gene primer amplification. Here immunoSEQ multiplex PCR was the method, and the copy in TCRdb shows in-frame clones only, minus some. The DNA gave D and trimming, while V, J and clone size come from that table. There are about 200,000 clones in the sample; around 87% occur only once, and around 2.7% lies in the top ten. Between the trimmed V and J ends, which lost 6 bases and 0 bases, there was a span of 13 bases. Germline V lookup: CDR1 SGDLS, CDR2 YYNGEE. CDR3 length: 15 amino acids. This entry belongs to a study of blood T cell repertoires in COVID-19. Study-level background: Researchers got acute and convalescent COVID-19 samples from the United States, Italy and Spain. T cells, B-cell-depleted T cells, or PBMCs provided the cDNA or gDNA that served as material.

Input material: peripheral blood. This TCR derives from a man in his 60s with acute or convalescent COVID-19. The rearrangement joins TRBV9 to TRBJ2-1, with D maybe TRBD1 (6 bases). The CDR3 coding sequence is TGTGCCAGCACGAAACAGGGCAACTCCTACAATGAGCAGTTCTTC. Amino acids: CASTKQGNSYNEQFF.